These 13 T cell receptor beta chains originate from one sample sequenced in a study of CD4 T cells in relation to SARS-CoV-2 and coronaviruses. For these receptors, no antigen is known. The protocol was immunoSEQ multiplex PCR, while the TCRdb copy is restricted to in-frame clones and leaves out a portion. The data contain some 17,000 clones, 70% to 75% of them singletons. Unexposed donor CD4+ T cells date from about 2011-2018, before the COVID-19 pandemic. CD4+ T cells were isolated from the cells after about nine days of culture. The sample taken for sequencing was CD4+ T cells from PBMCs, cultured in vitro. These receptor sequences come from a human donor in good health.

The chain couples TRBV10-3 to TRBJ2-6; unclear D gene. The CDR3 loop spans 15 amino acids. Looked up from germline, CDR1 is ENHRY and CDR2 is SYGVKD. Trimming left V 4 bases short and J 4 bases short, with 11 bases between. CDR3 in DNA: TGTGCCATCAGTGGGGTTAGGCCCGGGGCCAACGTCCTGACTTTC. Its protein is CAISGVRPGANVLTF.

This clone was found a few times. The rearrangement joins TRBV11-2 to TRBJ1-2, with TRBD1 identical over 8 bases. The trim removed 5 bases at V and 2 bases at J, leaving 13 bases unmatched. The CDR3 extends over 17 amino acids. CDR1 and CDR2 (germline): SGHAT, FQNNGV. The CDR3 is CASSPQPPDRANYGYTF. The DNA for the CDR3 is TGTGCCAGCAGCCCCCAGCCCCCGGACAGGGCCAACTATGGCTACACCTTC.

The chain combines TRBV11-2 with TRBJ2-4, with TRBD1 as a possible D gene (5 bases). The CDR3 length is 16 residues. V was shortened by 0 bases and J by 2 bases, with 11 bases between the two germline ends. CDR1 and CDR2 from the germline V gene are SGHAT and FQNNGV. Written as DNA, the CDR3 is TGTGCCAGCAGCTTAGAGGGGCGTTCTACCAAAAACATTCAGTACTTC. Translated: CASSLEGRSTKNIQYF.

This clone occurred a few times. The chain couples TRBV6-1 to TRBJ1-6; perhaps TRBD1 as D (5 bases). The CDR3 runs to 14 residues. The germline gives CDR1 MNHNS, CDR2 SASEGT. V dropped 0 bases and J dropped 7 bases, with 7 bases sitting between them. Here the CDR3 reads CASSEAGRNSPLHF. The CDR3, as DNA: TGTGCCAGCAGTGAAGCGGGACGGAATTCACCCCTCCACTTT.

This chain joins TRBV2 and TRBJ2-7; 9 nucleotides line up with TRBD1. The CDR3 consists of 16 residues. Germline CDR1 SNHLY, CDR2 FYNNEI. Unmatched junction bases numbered 10, after V lost 6 bases and J lost 1 base. The chain's CDR3 is CASSPILTGGSYEQYF. Here the CDR3 DNA reads TGTGCCAGCAGCCCTATCTTGACAGGGGGATCCTACGAGCAGTACTTC.

This clone appeared a few times. The J gene is TRBJ2-7, the V gene TRBV4-1; D is uncertain. CDR3 length equals 13 residues. Germline assignment: CDR1 MGHRA and CDR2 YSYEKL. V was clipped by 4 bases and J by 3 bases, with 10 bases between them. CDR3 nucleotide sequence: TGCGCCAGCAGCCCCAGAGAGGTCTACGAGCAGTACTTC. Translating it yields CASSPREVYEQYF.

In its sample, this clone was seen a few times. The genes are TRBV25-1 and TRBJ1-1; 12 positions match TRBD1. The J segment lost 3 bases and the V segment lost 5 bases, leaving 13 bases of the junction unmatched. CDR3 length: 18 residues. Germline lookup yields CDR1 MGHDK and CDR2 SYGVNS. The CDR3 region is CASSPGQGALVGYTEAFF. The DNA of the CDR3 is TGTGCCAGCAGTCCGGGACAGGGGGCATTAGTCGGGTACACTGAAGCTTTCTTT.

The rearrangement uses TRBV10-1 and TRBJ2-7; D ambiguous. Germline V lookup: CDR1 WNHNN, CDR2 SYGVQD (reference sequence). The CDR3 has 15 amino acids. V lost 0 bases and J lost 2, with 11 bases in between. The CDR3 DNA follows: TGCGCCAGCAGTGAGTCTCTCTCCACCGCCTACGAGCAGTACTTC. Protein product: CASSESLSTAYEQYF.

The chain carries TRBV6-5 and TRBJ1-3, with D unresolved. This CDR3 comprises 12 residues. Trimming left V 11 bases short and J 6 bases short, with 14 bases between. Germline values: CDR1 MNHEY, CDR2 SVGAGI. CDR3 nucleotide sequence: TGTGCCGGACGGACCTTACCAAACACCATATATTTT. Residues: CAGRTLPNTIYF.

The gene calls are TRBV19 and TRBJ2-7, with TRBD2 matching 11 bases. From germline, CDR1 is LNHDA and CDR2 SQIVND (reference sequence). V lost 10 bases and J lost 1; bases outside the gene matches: 0. This CDR3 is built from 12 residues. In DNA, the CDR3 is TGTGCCACTAGCGGGAGGTCCTACGAGCAGTACTTC. Translated, it gives CATSGRSYEQYF. Based on the CDR3 plus reference TRBV19 and TRBJ2-7, the full variable domain is DGGITQSPKYLFRKEGQNVTLSCEQNLNHDAMYWYRQDPGQGLRLIYYSQIVNDFQKGDIAEGYSVSREKKESFPLTVTSAQKNPTAFYLCATSGRSYEQYFGPGTRLTVT.

The V call is TRBV18, the J call TRBJ2-7, with TRBD1 identical over 7 bases. Trimming removed 6 bases from V and 0 bases from J; junction bases left unmatched: 8. The CDR3 length is 15 residues. Germline lookup yields CDR1 KGHSH and CDR2 LQKENI. In DNA, the CDR3 is TGTGCCAGCTCCCACGGACAGGAGATCTCCTACGAGCAGTACTTC. This sequence encodes CASSHGQEISYEQYF.

The CDR3 spells CASSRGTGILYNEQFF. The CDR3 DNA reads as TGTGCCAGTAGTAGGGGGACAGGAATTCTGTACAATGAGCAGTTCTTC. The chain carries TRBV19 and TRBJ2-1, with 8 bases that match TRBD1. Germline V gene lookup returns CDR1 LNHDA and CDR2 SQIVND (reference sequence). The CDR3 sequence is 16 residues long. J was trimmed by 4 bases and V by 4 bases; bases with no gene match: 9.

This clone is judged medium-sized (0.01 to 0.1%). The chain employs TRBV18 and TRBJ1-2, with 8 nucleotides matching TRBD1. The CDR3 runs to 13 residues. V was clipped by 3 bases and J by 5 bases; unmatched bases: 2. Germline CDR1 KGHSH, CDR2 LQKENI. This CDR3 is CASSPDREYGYTF. The CDR3 bases are TGTGCCAGCTCACCGGACAGGGAATATGGCTACACCTTC.